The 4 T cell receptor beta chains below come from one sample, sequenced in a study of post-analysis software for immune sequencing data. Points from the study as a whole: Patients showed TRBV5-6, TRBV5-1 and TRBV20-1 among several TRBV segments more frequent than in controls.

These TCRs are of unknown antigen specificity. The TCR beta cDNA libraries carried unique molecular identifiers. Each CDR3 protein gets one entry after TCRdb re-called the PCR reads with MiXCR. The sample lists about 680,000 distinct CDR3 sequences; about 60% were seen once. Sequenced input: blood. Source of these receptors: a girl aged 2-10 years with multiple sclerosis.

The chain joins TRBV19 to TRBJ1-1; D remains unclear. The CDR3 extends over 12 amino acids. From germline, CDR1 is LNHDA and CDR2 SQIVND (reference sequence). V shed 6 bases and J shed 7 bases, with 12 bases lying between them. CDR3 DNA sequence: TGTGCCAGTAGGCTCGGGATGAATGAAGCTTTCTTT. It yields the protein CASRLGMNEAFF.

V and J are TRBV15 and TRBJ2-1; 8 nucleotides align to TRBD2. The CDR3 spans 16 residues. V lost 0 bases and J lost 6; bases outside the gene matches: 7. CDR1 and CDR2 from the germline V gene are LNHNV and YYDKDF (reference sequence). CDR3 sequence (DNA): TGTGCCACCAGCAGAGATCACGCGGCGGGAGGCAATGAGCAGTTCTTC. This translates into CATSRDHAAGGNEQFF.

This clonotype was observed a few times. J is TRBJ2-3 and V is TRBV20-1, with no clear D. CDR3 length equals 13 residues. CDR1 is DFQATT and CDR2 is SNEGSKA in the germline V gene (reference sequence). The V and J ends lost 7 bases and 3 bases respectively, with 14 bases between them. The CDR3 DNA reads TGCAGTGAGACGGGCCCGGAGACAGATACGCAGTATTTT. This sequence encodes CSETGPETDTQYF.

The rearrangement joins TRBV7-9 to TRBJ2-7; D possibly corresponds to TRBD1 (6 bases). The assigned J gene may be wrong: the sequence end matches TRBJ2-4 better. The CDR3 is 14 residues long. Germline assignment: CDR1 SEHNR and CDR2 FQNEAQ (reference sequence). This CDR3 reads CASSSRGFGDIQYF. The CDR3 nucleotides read TGTGCCAGCAGCTCTAGGGGGTTTGGGGACATTCAGTACTTC.